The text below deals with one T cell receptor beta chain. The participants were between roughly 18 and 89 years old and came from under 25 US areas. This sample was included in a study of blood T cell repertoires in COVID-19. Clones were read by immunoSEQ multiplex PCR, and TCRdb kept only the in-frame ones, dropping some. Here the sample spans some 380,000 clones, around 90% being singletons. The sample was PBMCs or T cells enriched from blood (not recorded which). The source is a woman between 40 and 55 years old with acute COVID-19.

The DNA of the CDR3 is TGTGCCAGCAGCCCAGCGGGACAGGGGCTCTACGAGCAGTACTTC. The encoded protein is CASSPAGQGLYEQYF. The chain joins TRBV7-8 to TRBJ2-7; 10 nucleotides agree with TRBD1. This CDR3 has 15 amino acids. The germline V gene encodes CDR1 SGHVS and CDR2 FQNEAQ. V was pared by 5 bases and J by 3 bases, with 7 bases of the junction left unmatched.